The 11 T cell receptor beta chains in this list originate from one sample, sequenced in a study of cytotoxic CD8 clonotypes in ibrutinib-treated CLL. Assay: immunoSEQ multiplex PCR; the TCRdb copy retains only in-frame clones and omits some. The repertoire holds about 40,000 clones, with roughly two thirds as singletons. The material was PBMCs, obtained at disease progression, from a patient treated with ibrutinib. These receptors all stem from a human donor with chronic lymphocytic leukemia.

The chain has TRBV19 and TRBJ2-2, with a possible D match to TRBD1 (6 bases). V dropped 10 bases and J dropped 0 bases, with 12 bases sitting between them. This CDR3 is built from 14 residues. CDR1 is LNHDA and CDR2 is SQIVND in the germline V gene (reference sequence). CDR3 nucleotide sequence: TGTGCCACTCGGACAGCCACGAACACCGGGGAGCTGTTTTTT. Translating it yields CATRTATNTGELFF.

A few counts support this clone. The rearrangement joins TRBV29-1 to TRBJ2-4; D is possibly TRBD1 (6 bases). The CDR3 runs 11 residues. Germline lookup yields CDR1 SQVTM and CDR2 ANQGSEA. V lost 7 bases, J lost 5 bases, and 9 bases lay in between. The CDR3 DNA is TGCAGCGGGGGGCACCAAAACATTCAGTACTTC. This gives the protein CSGGHQNIQYF.

In this sample, this clone turned up once. The rearrangement uses TRBV28 and TRBJ2-3, with 12 bases matching TRBD2. The CDR3 totals 16 residues. CDR1 and CDR2 from the germline V gene are MDHEN and SYDVKM. The ends lost 5 bases at V and 5 bases at J; junction bases unmatched: 8. The CDR3, as DNA: TGTGCCAGCAGTACTAGCGGGAGGAGGAACGAAGATACGCAGTATTTT. This sequence encodes CASSTSGRRNEDTQYF.

The CDR3 sequence is CASSLTALEAFF. DNA of the CDR3: TGTGCCAGCAGTTTGACAGCCCTTGAAGCTTTCTTT. This rearrangement joins TRBV28 to TRBJ1-1; D may be TRBD1 (5 bases). V was cut by 3 bases and J by 7 bases, with 9 bases left in between. Germline CDR1 reads MDHEN; CDR2 reads SYDVKM. The CDR3 runs to 12 residues.

This clone turned up a few times. This chain connects TRBV9 to TRBJ1-6; D might be TRBD1 (6 bases). Between the trimmed V and J ends, which lost 4 bases and 8 bases, there was a span of 16 bases. The CDR3 is 15 residues long. Germline CDR1 SGDLS, CDR2 YYNGEE. The CDR3 DNA sequence: TGTGCCAGCAGCCCCCGCCGGACAGACCATTCACCCCTCCACTTT. Amino acid sequence: CASSPRRTDHSPLHF.

This clone was counted between two and nine times. The chain joins TRBV4-2 to TRBJ2-7, with 9 bases lining up with TRBD2. With 0 bases clipped from V and 2 bases from J, the junction kept 5 bases outside the gene matches. This CDR3 contains 16 residues. The germline V gene has CDR1 LGHNA and CDR2 YNFKEQ. The CDR3 DNA reads as TGTGCCAGCAGCCAAGAGACTAGCGGACTCACCTACGAGCAGTACTTC. Translation gives CASSQETSGLTYEQYF.

The gene calls are TRBV15 and TRBJ1-3, with D unclear. Germline-derived CDR1 and CDR2 are LNHNV and YYDKDF (reference sequence). The CDR3 runs to 15 residues. V lost 0 bases and J 4 bases, leaving 10 bases between the germline ends. The CDR3 sequence is CATSRDGKQGNTIYF. The CDR3, as DNA: TGTGCCACCAGCAGAGATGGAAAACAGGGAAACACCATATATTTT.

This rearrangement joins TRBV9 to TRBJ1-2, with 10 bases identical to TRBD1. Per the germline V gene, CDR1 is SGDLS and CDR2 is YYNGEE. This CDR3 spans 13 amino acids. V gave up 3 bases and J gave up 7 bases; unmatched junction bases: 3. CDR3 loop: CASSAGTGVGYTF. DNA of the CDR3: TGTGCCAGCAGCGCCGGGACAGGGGTTGGCTACACCTTC. Filled out from reference TRBV9 and TRBJ1-2, the complete variable domain reads DSGVTQTPKHLITATGQRVTLRCSPRSGDLSVYWYQQSLDQGLQFLIQYYNGEERAKGNILERFSAQQFPDLHSELNLSSLELGDSALYFCASSAGTGVGYTFGSGTRLTVV.

The genes are TRBV9 and TRBJ2-1, with 8 positions matching TRBD2. CDR3 length: 19 amino acids. Trimming took 4 bases from V and 8 from J; bases not matched to a gene: 23. Germline V gives CDR1 SGDLS, CDR2 YYNGEE. The CDR3 region has the DNA TGTGCCAGCAGCCCTTTTGGCGGGAGGCTCCGACAATACAATTATGAGCAGTTCTTC. It yields the protein CASSPFGGRLRQYNYEQFF.

The gene calls are TRBV9 and TRBJ2-7, with TRBD1 identical over 11 bases. The V gene end was trimmed by 8 bases and the J gene end by 0 bases; junction bases not matched to a gene: 4. CDR3 length equals 14 residues. Germline CDR1 and CDR2: SGDLS and YYNGEE. In DNA form, the CDR3 reads TGTGCCAGTGGGACAGGGGGAATCTCCTACGAGCAGTACTTC. Its protein is CASGTGGISYEQYF.

The V call is TRBV6-5, the J call TRBJ1-2; the D gene is possibly TRBD1 (5 bases). CDR3 length equals 12 residues. V dropped 8 bases and J dropped 2 bases, with 9 bases sitting between them. Germline V lookup: CDR1 MNHEY, CDR2 SVGAGI. The CDR3 DNA is TGTGCCAGCGGTTCAGGGAACTATGGCTACACCTTC. It translates to CASGSGNYGYTF.